This T cell receptor beta chain was sequenced in a study of early T cells in non-severe SARS-CoV-2 infection (dated by TCRdb to the early 2020s). For the wider study: TCR sequencing used bulk RNA from unsorted whole blood, so alpha and beta chains could not be paired. General conclusions and limits of the study: VDJdb matching was skewed toward anti-spike CD8 responses and likely underestimated virus-specific expansions by missing private and CD4 specificities.

The library was generated by 5' RACE. Instrument on record: NextSeq 500. Unique molecular identifiers were attached to individual cDNA molecules in the TCR library protocol so that sequencing error and PCR bias could be corrected. Sequencing covered both TCR alpha and beta chains, and within each sample the abundances of alpha and beta sequences were tightly co-correlated. In the original analysis: Decombinator V4 was used to annotate TCR sequences for V gene, J gene and CDR3. Expanded TCRs were defined as changing significantly between any two time points under a Poisson model with p below 0.0001. TCR abundances were normalised to the total number of TCRs sequenced in each sample and reported as counts per million. MAIT TCRs were defined by TRAV1-2 paired with TRAJ12, TRAJ20 or TRAJ33, and iNKT TCRs by TRAV10 paired with TRAJ18. VDJdb, accessed on 1 November 2021, was searched for TCRs annotated for CMV, EBV and SARS-CoV-2, and TCRs annotated for more than one antigen were excluded. TCRdb reprocessed the public reads (quality trimming at Q25 with fastp, clone calling with MiXCR) and kept in-frame beta chains. Merged by CDR3 protein, the rows form single entries marked with the most common genes and DNA. TCRdb, not the authors, supplied the V and J calls. The sample table records tens of thousands of distinct CDR3 sequences; 4.7% of these occur just once. The biggest ten clones account for 7% to 9% of the sample.

Set within a cohort of healthcare workers in London, UK, this nested case-control study involved weekly PCR testing of nasopharyngeal swabs along with blood sampling. Between 23 and 31 March 2020, the week of the UK lockdown, healthcare workers were enrolled and then followed up weekly for as long as 16 weeks. This clonotype was detected ten times or more. Its cognate antigen has yet to be identified. Base qualities are not provided; no much larger clone lies one nucleotide away. The CDR3 sequence holds 15 residues, the cysteine and phenylalanine included. The DNA shown is the 45-base CDR3, in frame from base 1. In the germline V gene, CDR1 corresponds to SGDLS and CDR2 to YYNGEE. Between the V and J ends, shortened by 0 bases and 4 bases respectively, the junction contains 11 bases.

The chain is made from TRBV9 and TRBJ2-1; the D call is tentative, TRBD1 or TRBD2, as each matches 6 bases. Source material: whole blood. This TCR came from an adult who was a healthcare worker with PCR-confirmed SARS-CoV-2 infection or an uninfected control (not recorded which). The CDR3 in this case is CASSVGGGRYNEQFF. The DNA reads TGTGCCAGCAGCGTAGGAGGGGGGAGGTACAATGAGCAGTTCTTC.